Below, 9 T cell receptor beta chains from the same sample are listed, as sequenced in a study of T cells in tuberculosis. As for time point: new active TB diagnosis, blood taken before or within 7 days of starting treatment. Profiled with immunoSEQ multiplex PCR; TCRdb holds only in-frame clones, not every one. Among 22,000 or so clones listed, around 85% were seen once. Sequencing was performed on PBMCs, taken at tuberculosis diagnosis. The receptors here all came from an adult with tuberculosis.

V gene TRBV18 combines with J gene TRBJ2-1; 10 bases match TRBD2. CDR3 length equals 15 residues. Germline V lookup: CDR1 KGHSH, CDR2 LQKENI. J was trimmed by 9 bases and V by 1 base; bases with no gene match: 6. This CDR3 reads CASSPQAGGPIEQFF. CDR3 in DNA: TGTGCCAGCTCACCACAAGCGGGAGGGCCTATTGAGCAGTTCTTC.

This rearrangement joins TRBV29-1 to TRBJ2-7, with 8 bases lining up with TRBD2. Unmatched junction bases numbered 4, after V lost 3 bases and J lost 3 bases. Germline CDR1 is SQVTM and CDR2 is ANQGSEA. CDR3 length: 13 amino acids. The chain's CDR3 is CSVDSAGDYEQYF. The CDR3 nucleotides read TGCAGCGTTGACTCAGCGGGAGACTACGAGCAGTACTTC.

This chain joins TRBV6-1 and TRBJ1-2; D uncertain. Germline V gene lookup returns CDR1 MNHNS and CDR2 SASEGT. The CDR3 covers 16 residues. Trimming left V 2 bases short and J 1 base short, with 14 bases between. The CDR3 DNA follows: TGTGCCAGCAGTGAAAATTGGCAGGCTTATAACTATGGCTACACCTTC. This sequence encodes CASSENWQAYNYGYTF.

CDR3 bases: TGTGCCAGTAGTATCGTCGCAGATACGCAGTATTTT. It is translated as CASSIVADTQYF. The chain couples TRBV19 to TRBJ2-3; D unclear. This CDR3 comprises 12 residues. Germline CDR1 is LNHDA and CDR2 is SQIVND (reference sequence). The V end was cut by 3 bases, the J end by 4 bases, with 5 bases between.

The rearrangement joins TRBV19 to TRBJ2-3; 11 nucleotides align to TRBD2. Germline V lookup: CDR1 LNHDA, CDR2 SQIVND (reference sequence). The CDR3 covers 17 residues. The V and J ends lost 0 bases and 1 base, in that order; junction bases with no gene match: 3. Here the CDR3 reads CASSIDSLAGGTDTQYF. In DNA form, the CDR3 reads TGTGCCAGTAGTATAGATTCACTAGCGGGAGGCACAGATACGCAGTATTTT.

The rearrangement joins TRBV5-1 to TRBJ2-2; D is unclear. V lost 6 bases to trimming and J lost 0 bases, with 9 bases between them. Germline V gene data show CDR1 as SGHRS and CDR2 as YFSETQ. The CDR3 runs to 14 residues. CDR3 DNA: TGCGCCAGCACCGACTCGGCGAACACCGGGGAGCTGTTTTTT. This gives the protein CASTDSANTGELFF.

CDR3 in amino acids: CASSETSGPYEQYF. The CDR3 DNA follows: TGTGCCAGCAGCGAGACTAGCGGTCCCTACGAGCAGTACTTC. V gene TRBV9 combines with J gene TRBJ2-7, with 9 bases fitting TRBD2. The CDR3 extends over 14 amino acids. Germline V CDR1 and CDR2: SGDLS, YYNGEE. The trim removed 3 bases at V and 2 bases at J, leaving 3 bases unmatched.

The chain employs TRBV7-8 and TRBJ2-1; possibly TRBD2 for D (6 bases). V shed 4 bases and J shed 0 bases, with 13 bases lying between them. This CDR3 has 16 residues. Germline V lookup: CDR1 SGHVS, CDR2 FQNEAQ. CDR3 in amino acids: CASSSLRRGSYNEQFF. The CDR3 DNA follows: TGTGCCAGCAGCTCCCTGAGGAGGGGCTCCTACAATGAGCAGTTCTTC.

The table lists this clone with a few counts. V usage is TRBV6-5 and J usage is TRBJ1-2; D is perhaps TRBD1 (6 bases). Germline CDR1 and CDR2: MNHEY and SVGAGI. V shed 6 bases and J shed 8 bases, with 19 bases lying between them. The CDR3 extends over 14 amino acids. The CDR3 spells CASRGTTGLKGYTF. For the CDR3, the DNA is TGTGCCAGCAGAGGAACGACAGGCTTGAAGGGCTACACCTTC.